Listed below are T cell receptor beta chains from one sample, sequenced in a study of PD-L1 blockade in urothelial cancer. The protocol was immunoSEQ multiplex PCR, while the TCRdb copy is restricted to in-frame clones and leaves out a portion. The table records about 52,000 clones, around 77% of them present only once. The sample was PBMCs, taken around atezolizumab (anti-PD-L1) treatment. The receptors shown here come from a man in his 70s with urothelial cancer. The CDR3 runs from the conserved cysteine through the conserved F or W. Fields, in order: V gene, clone size, J gene, CDR3 protein. Not every row has a clone size; where given, it reads once, few, many or a size class.

TRBV5-4	-	TRBJ1-1	CASSLAGQQNTEAFF
TRBV7-9	-	TRBJ2-1	CASSLGTSGSEQFF
TRBV4-3	large	TRBJ1-3	CASSQATGWGNTIYF
TRBV4-3	-	TRBJ1-2	CASSHTSGTGYGYTF
TRBV10-3	-	TRBJ2-3	CATRTGGGRDTQYF
TRBV5-5	-	TRBJ2-7	CASSLAASASYEQYF
TRBV5-4	-	TRBJ1-3	CASSLIGSTGNTIYF
TRBV11-2	-	TRBJ2-6	CASSLSGANVLTF
TRBV7-6	-	TRBJ1-4	CATRAGATNEKLFF
TRBV6-1	-	TRBJ2-5	CASSPGGRGQETQYF
TRBV7-9	few	TRBJ2-1	CASSYDSYNEQFF
TRBV19	-	TRBJ1-2	CASSISGLSNYGYTF
TRBV12-5	-	TRBJ1-5	CASGLRSPRTGPNQPQHF
TRBV10-1	-	TRBJ1-2	CASSEQVPNYGYTF
TRBV5-1	-	TRBJ2-7	CASSLETGGGEQYF
TRBV29-1	-	TRBJ1-3	CSPGQNSGNTIYF
TRBV7-2	-	TRBJ2-1	CASSVARSSLGYNEQFF
TRBV7-3	few	TRBJ2-2	CASSGDLGQGAQTGELFF
TRBV12-5	once	TRBJ1-1	CASGPTGGTEAFF
TRBV4-1	-	TRBJ2-1	CASSQAASGRGQFF
TRBV30	-	TRBJ1-5	CAWSFSPPGQGVQPQHF
TRBV5-1	-	TRBJ2-7	CASSLAPDRDEQYF
TRBV7-9	-	TRBJ1-1	CASSRGGRGEAFF
TRBV7-2	-	TRBJ2-7	CASSLDSGRFYEQYF
TRBV7-2	-	TRBJ2-5	CASSLAGSGGPRLQETQYF
TRBV29-1	-	TRBJ2-3	CSVEHQNAQYF
TRBV29-1	-	TRBJ2-3	CSVTGGRTDTQYF
TRBV5-1	-	TRBJ2-7	CASSFGPTSEQYF
TRBV30	few	TRBJ2-7	CAWSVRGKNTLSYEQYF
TRBV18	once	TRBJ2-1	CASSLGASSYNEQFF
TRBV2	-	TRBJ2-1	CASSGLVRNEQFF
TRBV20-1	-	TRBJ2-5	CSARDRTQYF
TRBV27	-	TRBJ1-2	CASSFGGEIGGYTF
TRBV29-1	once	TRBJ1-2	CSVRGQPFDGYTF
TRBV18	-	TRBJ1-2	CASLKDSFYGYTF
TRBV7-3	once	TRBJ1-6	CASSLRHTLPLHF
TRBV19	once	TRBJ1-3	CASSIAGGSGNTIYF
TRBV5-1	few	TRBJ2-5	CASSLGLAQETQYF
TRBV5-1	-	TRBJ2-5	CASNQEGRETQYF
TRBV7-2	once	TRBJ2-5	CASSTTWEGQTQYF
TRBV15	-	TRBJ2-2	CATNQAGGPFRTGELFF
TRBV5-8	once	TRBJ1-6	CASSHRGGPGEGSPLHF
TRBV7-9	-	TRBJ2-7	CASSLSKPYEQYF
TRBV15	-	TRBJ1-2	CATSPYGTHYYGYTF
TRBV6-4	-	TRBJ2-4	CAGGCKDRTTLAKNIQYF
TRBV4-1	-	TRBJ2-1	CASSQDSGGRAPYNEQFF
TRBV15	-	TRBJ2-1	CATSRDVGQGKALDYNEQFF
TRBV7-2	-	TRBJ2-5	CASSPSPDTFQETQYF
TRBV2	-	TRBJ1-5	CASSEDAGISNQPQHF
TRBV7-2	-	TRBJ2-1	CASSLARPSGRAKAEQFF
TRBV7-9	once	TRBJ2-5	CASSPTLTQGIRETQYF
TRBV28	few	TRBJ2-3	CASSTGTSVDTQYF